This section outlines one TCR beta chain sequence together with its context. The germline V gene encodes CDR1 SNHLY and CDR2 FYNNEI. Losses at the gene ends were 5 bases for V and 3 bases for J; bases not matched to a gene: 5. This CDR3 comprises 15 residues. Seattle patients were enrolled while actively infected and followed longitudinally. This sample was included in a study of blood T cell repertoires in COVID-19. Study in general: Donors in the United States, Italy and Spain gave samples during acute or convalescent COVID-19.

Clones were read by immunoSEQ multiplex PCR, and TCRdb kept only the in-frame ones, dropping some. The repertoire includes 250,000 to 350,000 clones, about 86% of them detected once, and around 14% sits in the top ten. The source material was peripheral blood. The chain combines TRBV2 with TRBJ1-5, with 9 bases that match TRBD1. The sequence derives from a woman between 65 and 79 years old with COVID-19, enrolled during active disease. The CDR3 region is CASSRGQGSNQPQHF. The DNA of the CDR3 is TGTGCCAGCAGTCGGGGACAGGGCTCCAATCAGCCCCAGCATTTT.